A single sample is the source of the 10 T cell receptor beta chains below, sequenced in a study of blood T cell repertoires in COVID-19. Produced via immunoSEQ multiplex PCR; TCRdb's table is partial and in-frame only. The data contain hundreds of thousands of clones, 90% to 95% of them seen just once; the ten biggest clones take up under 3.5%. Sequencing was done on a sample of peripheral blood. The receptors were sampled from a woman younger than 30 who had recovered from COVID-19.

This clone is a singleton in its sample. The DNA of the CDR3 is TGTGCCAGCAGTTTGCGGGGCAGTATCAATGAGCAGTTCTTC. Translation gives CASSLRGSINEQFF. The V and J genes are TRBV27 and TRBJ2-1, with a tentative D call TRBD2 (6 bases). With 3 bases removed from V and 6 bases from J, the gap between germline ends came to 12 bases. The length of the CDR3 is 14 residues. Per the germline V gene, CDR1 is MNHEY and CDR2 is SMNVEV (reference sequence).

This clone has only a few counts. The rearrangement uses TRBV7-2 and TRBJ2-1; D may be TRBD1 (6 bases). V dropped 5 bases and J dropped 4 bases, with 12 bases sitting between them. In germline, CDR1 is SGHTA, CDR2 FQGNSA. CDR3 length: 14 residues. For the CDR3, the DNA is TGTGCCAGCAGCGGACAGCTTTATTACAATGAGCAGTTCTTC. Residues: CASSGQLYYNEQFF.

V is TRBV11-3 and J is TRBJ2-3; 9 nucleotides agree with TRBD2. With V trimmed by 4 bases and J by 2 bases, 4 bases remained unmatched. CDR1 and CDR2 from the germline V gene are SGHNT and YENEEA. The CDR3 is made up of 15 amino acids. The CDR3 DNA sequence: TGTGCCAGCAGCTGGACTAGCGAGAACACAGATACGCAGTATTTT. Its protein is CASSWTSENTDTQYF.

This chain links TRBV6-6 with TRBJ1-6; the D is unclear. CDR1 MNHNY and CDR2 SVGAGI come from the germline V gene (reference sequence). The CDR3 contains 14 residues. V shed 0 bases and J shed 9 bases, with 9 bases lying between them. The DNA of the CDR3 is TGTGCCAGCAGTTACTCAGGGAGGGCTTCACCCCTCCACTTT. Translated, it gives CASSYSGRASPLHF.

The CDR3 sequence is CASGGGYEQYV. CDR3 sequence (DNA): TGTGCCAGCGGAGGAGGTTACGAGCAGTACGTC. The genes are TRBV2 and TRBJ2-7, with D perhaps matching TRBD2 (5 bases). Germline loops: CDR1 SNHLY, CDR2 FYNNEI. This CDR3 comprises 11 residues. Trimming stripped 8 bases from V and 4 bases from J, with 9 bases between.

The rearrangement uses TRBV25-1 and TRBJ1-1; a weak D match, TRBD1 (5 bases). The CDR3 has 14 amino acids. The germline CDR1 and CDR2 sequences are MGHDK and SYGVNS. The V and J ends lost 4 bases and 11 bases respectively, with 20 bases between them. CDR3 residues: CASSGQGGAHRAFF. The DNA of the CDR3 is TGTGCCAGCAGTGGCCAAGGAGGGGCGCATCGCGCTTTCTTT.

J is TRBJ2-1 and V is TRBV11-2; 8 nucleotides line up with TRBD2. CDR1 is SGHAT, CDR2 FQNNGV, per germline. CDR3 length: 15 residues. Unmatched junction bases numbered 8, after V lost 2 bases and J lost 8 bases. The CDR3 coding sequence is TGTGCCAGCAGCTTACGAAGCGGGAGTCTGTATGAGCAGTTCTTC. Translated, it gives CASSLRSGSLYEQFF. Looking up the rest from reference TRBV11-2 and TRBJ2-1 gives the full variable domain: EAGVAQSPRYKIIEKRQSVAFWCNPISGHATLYWYQQILGQGPKLLIQFQNNGVVDDSQLPKDRFSAERLKGVDSTLKIQPAKLEDSAVYLCASSLRSGSLYEQFFGPGTRLTVL.

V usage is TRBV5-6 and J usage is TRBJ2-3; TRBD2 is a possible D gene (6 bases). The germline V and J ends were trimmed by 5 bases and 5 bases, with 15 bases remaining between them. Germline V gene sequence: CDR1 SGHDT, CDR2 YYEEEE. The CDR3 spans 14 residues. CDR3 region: CASSHGGRRDTQYF. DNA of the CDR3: TGTGCCAGCAGTCACGGGGGACGGCGAGATACGCAGTATTTT.

Here the CDR3 DNA reads TGCGCCAGCAGTCGATCGGGTCAGAGGACAGATACGCAGTATTTT. Amino acids: CASSRSGQRTDTQYF. This chain uses TRBV4-3 with TRBJ2-3; D remains unclear. Germline-derived CDR1 and CDR2 are LGHNA and YSLEER. Between the trimmed V and J ends, which lost 6 bases and 3 bases, there was a span of 16 bases. The CDR3 is 15 amino acids.

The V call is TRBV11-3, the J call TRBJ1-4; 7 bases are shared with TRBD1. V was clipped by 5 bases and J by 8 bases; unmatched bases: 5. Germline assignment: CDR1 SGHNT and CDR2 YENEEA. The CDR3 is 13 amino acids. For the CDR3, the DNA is TGTGCCAGCAGCCTTACGACAGGGGAAAAACTGTTTTTT. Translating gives CASSLTTGEKLFF.